The TCR beta chain described here comes from a study of CD8 T cells in Susac syndrome. Study-wide results and limits: By the study's own acknowledgment, its TCR sequencing and HLA analysis included relatively few individuals.

The CDR3 contains 14 residues. The germline V and J ends were trimmed by 7 bases and 3 bases, with 16 bases remaining between them. Per the germline V gene, CDR1 is SNHLY and CDR2 is FYNNEI. It was with random hexamers that about 0.45 to 1 ug RNA was reverse transcribed. Multiplex immunoSEQ PCR targeted 54 Vbeta and 13 Jbeta TCR beta segments. TCRdb ran MiXCR on the immunoSEQ multiplex PCR reads and lists one entry per CDR3 protein. The sample includes roughly 200,000 distinct CDR3 sequences, over 85% of them seen just once. CD8+ and CD4+ T cells taken from blood had their TCR beta sequenced. Negative isolation yielded CD8+ and CD4+ T cells; FACS enriched TEMRA cells. On this clonotype: Antigen: not known.

The V call is TRBV2, the J call TRBJ2-7; D is undetermined. This clonotype was sampled from a human donor in good health. What was sequenced was CD4+ T cells from PBMCs. The CDR3 sequence is CASKSTDGSYEQYF. The CDR3 DNA is TGTGCCAGCAAGAGCACAGACGGAAGCTACGAGCAGTACTTC. The whole variable domain, remainder taken from reference TRBV2 and TRBJ2-7, is EPEVTQTPSHQVTQMGQEVILRCVPISNHLYFYWYRQILGQKVEFLVSFYNNEISEKSEIFDDQFSVERPDGSNFTLKIRSTKLEDSAMYFCASKSTDGSYEQYFGPGTRLTVT.